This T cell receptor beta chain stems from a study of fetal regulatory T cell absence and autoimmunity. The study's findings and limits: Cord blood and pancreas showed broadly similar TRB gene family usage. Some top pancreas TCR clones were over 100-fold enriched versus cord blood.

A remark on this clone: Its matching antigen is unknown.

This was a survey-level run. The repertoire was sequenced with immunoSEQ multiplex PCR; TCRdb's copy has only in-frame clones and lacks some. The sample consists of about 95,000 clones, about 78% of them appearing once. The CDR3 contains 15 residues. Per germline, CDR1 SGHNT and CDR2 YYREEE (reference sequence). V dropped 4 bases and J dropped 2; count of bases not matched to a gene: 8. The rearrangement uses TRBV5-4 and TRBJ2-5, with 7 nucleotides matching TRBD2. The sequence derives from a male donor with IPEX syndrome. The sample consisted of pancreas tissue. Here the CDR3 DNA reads TGTGCCAGCAGCACCTGGGGCGGGGGTCAAGAGACCCAGTACTTC. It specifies CASSTWGGGQETQYF.